One sample yielded the 20 T cell receptor beta chains listed below, sequenced in a study of T cell responses to AZD1222 COVID-19 vaccine. Method: immunoSEQ multiplex PCR; TCRdb's copy keeps in-frame clones and lacks some. The table has about 120,000 clones, approximately 90% seen once. The sequencing here drew on peripheral blood, taken on day 0 of AZD1222 vaccination. The receptor source for this set is an adult in good health.

This rearrangement joins TRBV3-1 (or the pseudogene TRBV3-2) to TRBJ1-2, with D perhaps matching TRBD1 (6 bases). Germline-derived CDR1 and CDR2 are LGHDT and YNNKEL (reference sequence). This CDR3 is 15 amino acids long. Trimming removed 3 bases at V and 3 bases at J, with 14 bases between. The CDR3 DNA reads as TGTGCCAGCAGCCATTACGGACAGCACGACTATGGCTACACCTTC. Its translation: CASSHYGQHDYGYTF.

The chain is built from TRBV6-5 and TRBJ1-5, with D unclear. This CDR3 is built from 13 residues. The ends were cut back, 5 bases at V and 9 bases at J, with 14 bases in the middle. CDR1 is MNHEY and CDR2 is SVGAGI in the germline V gene. The CDR3 DNA reads as TGTGCCAGCAGTATCACACCCCGAGGGCCCCAGCATTTT. Its translation: CASSITPRGPQHF.

CDR3 in DNA: TGTGCCAGCAGTTTATTGTGGGGGGCTGGCAATCAGCCCCAGCATTTT. Translated: CASSLLWGAGNQPQHF. The chain uses TRBV28 and TRBJ1-5, with D possibly TRBD1 on 6 matching bases. Germline CDR1 is MDHEN and CDR2 is SYDVKM. V was cut by 1 base and J by 2 bases, with 12 bases left in between. The CDR3 length is 16 residues.

The chain is built from TRBV3-1 (or the pseudogene TRBV3-2) and TRBJ2-4; 7 bases are a match to TRBD1. The V segment lost 4 bases and the J segment 3 bases; nucleotides outside the gene matches: 6. This CDR3 contains 15 residues. Germline V gene sequence: CDR1 LGHDT, CDR2 YNNKEL (reference sequence). The CDR3 is CASSLGQVGKNIQYF. The CDR3 coding sequence is TGTGCCAGCAGCCTAGGACAGGTCGGCAAAAACATTCAGTACTTC.

The chain has TRBV18 and TRBJ2-3; D call uncertain. Looked up from germline, CDR1 is KGHSH and CDR2 is LQKENI. Trimming removed 3 bases from V and 2 bases from J, with 6 bases in between. The CDR3 consists of 13 residues. The CDR3 region has the DNA TGTGCCAGCTCACCGGCTAACACAGATACGCAGTATTTT. Translated: CASSPANTDTQYF.

This clone was seen just once. CDR3 protein: CASSQYNDNSNQPQHF. The CDR3 coding sequence is TGCGCCAGCAGCCAATACAACGACAATAGCAATCAGCCCCAGCATTTT. This chain links TRBV4-1 with TRBJ1-5; D unclear. Trimming removed 2 bases from V and 0 bases from J, with 11 bases in between. CDR3 length equals 16 residues. Per the germline V gene, CDR1 is MGHRA and CDR2 is YSYEKL.

This CDR3 reads CASSKGGSSYEQYF. The CDR3 DNA follows: TGTGCCAGCTCGAAGGGGGGGTCATCCTACGAGCAGTACTTC. This chain joins TRBV11-2 and TRBJ2-7; D may be TRBD2 (7 bases). The ends were cut back, 8 bases at V and 1 base at J, with 15 bases in the middle. This CDR3 has 14 amino acids. The V gene's germline CDR1 is SGHAT and CDR2 FQNNGV.

The CDR3 here is CAISDQGITHEQYF. In nucleotides, the CDR3 is TGTGCCATCAGTGACCAGGGTATCACCCACGAGCAGTACTTC. The chain recombines TRBV10-3 with TRBJ2-7; TRBD1 is a possible D gene (5 bases). The CDR3 runs 14 residues. Germline loops: CDR1 ENHRY, CDR2 SYGVKD. Trimming removed 3 bases at V and 5 bases at J, with 14 bases between.

J is TRBJ2-3 and V is TRBV20-1; D is perhaps TRBD1 (6 bases). The V gene lost 3 bases and the J gene lost 2 bases, with 12 bases spanning the gap. Germline CDR1 is DFQATT and CDR2 is SNEGSKA (reference sequence). This CDR3 comprises 14 residues. The CDR3 sequence: CSASWGPPTDTQYF. CDR3 nucleotides: TGCAGTGCTAGTTGGGGGCCCCCCACAGATACGCAGTATTTT.

This sequence joins TRBV21-1 and TRBJ1-5. TRBV21-1 is a listed pseudogene. The CDR3 runs 16 residues. The DNA for the CDR3 is TGTGCCAGCAGCAAAAATTCAGGGAGGGGGGATCAGCCCCAGCATTTT. Translating gives CASSKNSGRGDQPQHF.

This clone was seen a few times. The chain recombines TRBV7-9 with TRBJ1-4; no definite D call. The V and J ends lost 0 bases and 12 bases respectively, with 11 bases between them. This CDR3 comprises 13 residues. Germline CDR1 reads SEHNR; CDR2 reads FQNEAQ (reference sequence). CDR3 DNA sequence: TGTGCCAGCAGCTTAGCGTATCGGGCGGAACTGTTTTTT. Translation: CASSLAYRAELFF. The full variable domain, rest sourced from reference TRBV7-9 and TRBJ1-4, is DTGVSQNPRHKITKRGQNVTFRCDPISEHNRLYWYRQTLGQGPEFLTYFQNEAQLEKSRLLSDRFSAERPKGSFSTLEIQRTEQGDSAMYLCASSLAYRAELFFGSGTQLSVL.

The rearrangement uses TRBV7-9 and TRBJ2-7; 7 nucleotides line up with TRBD1. Germline CDR1 reads SEHNR; CDR2 reads FQNEAQ (reference sequence). V shed 5 bases and J 0 bases; nucleotides not matched to a gene: 13. CDR3 size: 17 residues. This chain's CDR3 is CASSVGTGQANSYEQYF. The CDR3 nucleotides are TGTGCCAGCAGCGTAGGGACCGGACAGGCGAACTCCTACGAGCAGTACTTC.

The chain joins TRBV29-1 to TRBJ1-2, with D possibly being TRBD1 (6 bases). This CDR3 has 11 amino acids. Trimming pared 6 bases from V and 5 bases from J, leaving 10 bases between. Per the germline V gene, CDR1 is SQVTM and CDR2 is ANQGSEA. In DNA form, the CDR3 reads TGCAGCGTCTCGACAGGATATGGCTACACCTTC. Translated: CSVSTGYGYTF.

This clone was counted a few times. The rearrangement uses TRBV28 and TRBJ2-2; 14 nucleotides agree with TRBD2. Germline CDR1 is MDHEN and CDR2 is SYDVKM. After removal of 4 bases from V and 1 base from J, the junction contained 8 bases not matched to a gene. The CDR3 is 19 residues long. The CDR3 sequence: CASSSILGLAGGNTGELFF. The CDR3 DNA reads as TGTGCCAGCAGTTCTATCCTTGGACTAGCGGGAGGGAACACCGGGGAGCTGTTTTTT.

J is TRBJ2-7 and V is TRBV5-1; 9 bases match TRBD2. CDR1 and CDR2 (germline): SGHRS, YFSETQ. There are 12 residues in the CDR3. The V and J ends lost 4 bases and 7 bases, in that order; junction bases with no gene match: 3. This chain's CDR3 is CASSALAGEQYF. In DNA, the CDR3 is TGCGCCAGCAGCGCCCTAGCGGGAGAGCAGTACTTC.

CDR3 coding DNA: TGTGCCAGCCGCCTGTGGGGGTGGGGATCCGGGGAGCTGTTTTTT. It translates to CASRLWGWGSGELFF. This chain joins TRBV28 and TRBJ2-2; the D gene could be TRBD1 or TRBD2 (5 bases each). Trimming removed 8 bases from V and 6 bases from J, with 19 bases in between. The CDR3 extends over 15 amino acids. Germline V CDR1 and CDR2: MDHEN, SYDVKM. Together with reference TRBV28 and TRBJ2-2, the CDR3 gives the full variable domain: DVKVTQSSRYLVKRTGEKVFLECVQDMDHENMFWYRQDPGLGLRLIYFSYDVKMKEKGDIPEGYSVSREKKERFSLILESASTNQTSMYLCASRLWGWGSGELFFGEGSRLTVL.

The genes are TRBV5-4 and TRBJ2-3; 8 bases match TRBD2. The CDR3 is 16 amino acids. Germline lookup yields CDR1 SGHNT and CDR2 YYREEE (reference sequence). The trim removed 5 bases at V and 2 bases at J, leaving 10 bases unmatched. CDR3 protein: CASSPGLAVNTDTQYF. As DNA, the CDR3 is TGTGCCAGCAGTCCTGGACTAGCAGTAAACACAGATACGCAGTATTTT.

The genes are TRBV7-9 and TRBJ2-2; TRBD1 matches at 9 bases. CDR1 is SEHNR and CDR2 is FQNEAQ in the germline V gene (reference sequence). The CDR3 has 16 amino acids. The CDR3 is CAQGGMGQGDTGELFF. The CDR3 bases are TGTGCGCAAGGGGGTATGGGACAGGGCGACACCGGGGAGCTGTTTTTT.

The chain uses TRBV4-1 and TRBJ2-3; tentative D call: TRBD1 (6 bases). Trimming stripped 1 base from V and 4 bases from J, with 18 bases between. The CDR3 is 17 residues long. The germline CDR1 and CDR2 sequences are MGHRA and YSYEKL. This chain's CDR3 is CASSQVPGQPGADTQYF. DNA for the CDR3: TGCGCCAGCAGCCAAGTCCCGGGACAACCTGGGGCAGATACGCAGTATTTT.

The rearrangement uses TRBV7-8 and TRBJ1-2, with D tentatively TRBD1 (6 bases). Germline V gene data show CDR1 as SGHVS and CDR2 as FQNEAQ. The length of the CDR3 is 15 residues. V lost 4 bases and J 6 bases, leaving 18 bases between the germline ends. CDR3 DNA: TGTGCCAGCAGCTACCGGGACATCCCGTTGGATGGCTACACCTTC. As protein: CASSYRDIPLDGYTF.